These 18 T cell receptor beta chains share one sample of origin, sequenced in a study of HIV-infected patients and healthy controls. From the 5' RACE reads, TCRdb called clonotypes with MiXCR, one entry per CDR3 protein. Of approximately 67,000 distinct CDR3 sequences listed, around 16% were seen once; the top ten hold approximately 5%. Sequenced input: CD4+ T cells from blood. The receptors derive from a human donor in good health.

The V and J genes are TRBV6-5 and TRBJ2-3; 7 nucleotides match TRBD1. J gave up 3 bases and V 5 bases, and 5 bases lay outside the gene matches. CDR1 is MNHEY and CDR2 is SVGAGI in the germline V gene. There are 14 residues in the CDR3. CDR3 sequence (DNA): TGTGCCAGCAGTCGAGGACAGGCGACAGATACGCAGTATTTT. This codes for CASSRGQATDTQYF.

The chain uses TRBV6-6 and TRBJ2-3; TRBD2 matches at 12 bases. Germline V CDR1 and CDR2: MNHNY, SVGAGI (reference sequence). The CDR3 totals 15 residues. V shed 6 bases and J 6 bases; nucleotides not matched to a gene: 7. For the CDR3, the DNA is TGTGCCAGCAGGGGCCTAGCGGGAGGGGGGGATACGCAGTATTTT. Protein sequence: CASRGLAGGGDTQYF.

On this clonotype: A much larger clone differs by one base, so this may be a read error. The rearrangement uses TRBV6-1 and TRBJ1-5; maybe TRBD1 (6 bases). CDR1 MNHNS and CDR2 SASEGT come from the germline V gene. The CDR3 runs to 16 residues. The CDR3 region has the DNA TGTGCCAGCAGTGAGCTGGGACATGTTAGCAATCAGTCCCAGCATTTT. Protein product: CASSELGHVSNQSQHF.

The sample holds a few counts of this clonotype. V usage is TRBV20-1 and J usage is TRBJ2-5; perhaps TRBD2 as D (6 bases). This CDR3 contains 14 residues. CDR1 is DFQATT and CDR2 is SNEGSKA in the germline V gene (reference sequence). V gave up 2 bases and J gave up 4 bases, with 14 bases separating them. The chain's CDR3 is CSARLARWSETQYF. The DNA of the CDR3 is TGCAGTGCTAGACTAGCGCGATGGTCAGAGACCCAGTACTTC.

This clonotype was detected ten times or more. This chain joins TRBV28 and TRBJ1-2; D is perhaps TRBD1 (5 bases). V lost 7 bases to trimming and J lost 8 bases, with 14 bases between them. The germline gives CDR1 MDHEN, CDR2 SYDVKM. The CDR3 totals 12 residues. The CDR3 loop reads CASTRDPEGYTF. In DNA, the CDR3 is TGTGCCAGCACCAGGGACCCCGAGGGCTACACCTTC.

This clonotype was counted ten times or more. The rearrangement links TRBV29-1 to TRBJ1-1; D remains unclear. CDR1 SQVTM and CDR2 ANQGSEA come from the germline V gene. This CDR3 comprises 13 residues. With 4 bases removed from V and 3 bases from J, the gap between germline ends came to 12 bases. The DNA for the CDR3 is TGCAGCGTTGCATTGAGGGCGGACACTGAAGCTTTCTTT. Protein: CSVALRADTEAFF. The full variable domain, completed using reference TRBV29-1 and TRBJ1-1, is SAVISQKPSRDICQRGTSLTIQCQVDSQVTMMFWYRQQPGQSLTLIATANQGSEATYESGFVIDKFPISRPNLTFSTLTVSNMSPEDSSIYLCSVALRADTEAFFGQGTRLTVV.

The table lists this clonotype with a few counts. The V gene is TRBV15, the J gene TRBJ1-5; possibly TRBD1 for D (5 bases). Germline lookup yields CDR1 LNHNV and CDR2 YYDKDF (reference sequence). The CDR3 contains 17 residues. Between the trimmed V and J ends, which lost 3 bases and 3 bases, there was a span of 18 bases. The CDR3 coding sequence is TGTGCCACCAGCAGGAAAATGGGGACTGCTATCAATCAGCCCCAGCATTTT. It encodes CATSRKMGTAINQPQHF.

V usage is TRBV18 and J usage is TRBJ1-2; 7 nucleotides align to TRBD1. This CDR3 is 12 amino acids long. V lost 4 bases and J lost 7; bases outside the gene matches: 3. The V gene's germline CDR1 is KGHSH and CDR2 LQKENI. The CDR3 sequence: CASSQQGLGYTF. CDR3 DNA: TGTGCCAGCTCACAACAGGGGCTTGGCTACACCTTC.

The rearrangement uses TRBV3-1 and TRBJ1-2; 7 positions agree with TRBD1. The CDR3 runs to 13 residues. Germline CDR1 and CDR2: LGHDT and YNNKEL (reference sequence). V lost 0 bases and J lost 13; bases outside the gene matches: 8. The CDR3 bases are TGTGCCAGCAGCCAAGATAGCCTCAGGGGGTGCACCTTC. It yields the protein CASSQDSLRGCTF.

The sample holds a few counts of this clonotype. This chain links TRBV20-1 with TRBJ1-1; 7 bases line up with TRBD1. CDR3 length: 17 residues. The junction had 10 bases not matched to a gene; V was cut back by 0 bases and J by 0 bases. The germline CDR1 and CDR2 sequences are DFQATT and SNEGSKA (reference sequence). CDR3 coding DNA: TGCAGTGCTAGAGATAGGACAGGCGGACACATGAACACTGAAGCTTTCTTT. Protein product: CSARDRTGGHMNTEAFF.

In this sample, this clonotype turned up a few times. The chain has TRBV6-6 and TRBJ2-7, with 8 positions matching TRBD1. Germline-derived CDR1 and CDR2 are MNHNY and SVGAGI (reference sequence). The V segment lost 7 bases and the J segment 0 bases; nucleotides outside the gene matches: 11. This CDR3 is 16 amino acids long. Here the CDR3 DNA reads TGTGCCAGCACTAGCCCGGACAGGGCCTTCTCCTACGAGCAGTACTTC. It yields the protein CASTSPDRAFSYEQYF.

The chain joins TRBV5-5 to TRBJ2-3, with D tentatively TRBD1 (5 bases). Trimming took 0 bases from V and 7 from J, leaving 9 bases between them. Germline V CDR1 and CDR2: SGHKS, YYEKEE (reference sequence). The CDR3 covers 13 residues. As DNA, the CDR3 is TGTGCCAGCAGCTTGGCCCCAGGGCATACGCAGTATTTT. Residues: CASSLAPGHTQYF.

The chain couples TRBV20-1 to TRBJ1-3; D uncertain. The CDR3 totals 13 residues. The ends were cut back, 5 bases at V and 2 bases at J, with 10 bases in the middle. Looked up from germline, CDR1 is DFQATT and CDR2 is SNEGSKA (reference sequence). CDR3 sequence: CSALGGAGNTIYF. Here the CDR3 DNA reads TGCAGTGCTCTAGGCGGGGCTGGAAACACCATATATTTT.

The V call is TRBV7-8, the J call TRBJ1-6; no reliable D call. Trimming took off 5 bases at V and 9 bases at J, with 17 bases between the two ends. The V gene's germline CDR1 is SGHVS and CDR2 FQNEAQ. The length of the CDR3 is 15 residues. The CDR3 here is CASSPHQVGSSPLHF. For the CDR3, the DNA is TGTGCCAGCAGCCCCCATCAAGTAGGGAGTTCACCCCTCCACTTT. Variable domain in full (rest from reference TRBV7-8 and TRBJ1-6): GAGVSQSPRYKVAKRGQDVALRCDPISGHVSLFWYQQALGQGPEFLTYFQNEAQLDKSGLPSDRFFAERPEGSVSTLKIQRTQQEDSAVYLCASSPHQVGSSPLHFGNGTRLTVT.

J is TRBJ2-2 and V is TRBV7-2, with a tentative D call TRBD1 (5 bases). Per the germline V gene, CDR1 is SGHTA and CDR2 is FQGNSA. V dropped 6 bases and J dropped 1 base, with 9 bases sitting between them. CDR3 size: 14 residues. CDR3 bases: TGTGCCAGCAGAACTCAGGGGAACACCGGGGAGCTGTTTTTT. Residues: CASRTQGNTGELFF.

In its sample, this clonotype was seen many times. V is TRBV3-1 and J is TRBJ2-7; 10 bases match TRBD1. With 4 bases clipped from V and 6 bases from J, the junction kept 9 bases outside the gene matches. The CDR3 contains 15 residues. Germline loops: CDR1 LGHDT, CDR2 YNNKEL (reference sequence). CDR3 in amino acids: CASSPKTGGVSEQYF. CDR3 sequence (DNA): TGTGCCAGCAGCCCCAAGACAGGGGGCGTGAGCGAGCAGTACTTC.

This clonotype was seen more than once but under ten times. The V call is TRBV6-2 or TRBV6-3, the J call TRBJ1-1; D ambiguous. Per the germline V gene, CDR1 is MNHEY and CDR2 is SVGEGT. CDR3 length: 12 residues. The V gene lost 6 bases and the J gene lost 0 bases, with 5 bases spanning the gap. The CDR3 spells CASRRLNTEAFF. CDR3 in DNA: TGTGCCAGCAGAAGGCTGAACACTGAAGCTTTCTTT.

This chain links TRBV21-1 with TRBJ2-7; whether TRBD1, the table's D call, matches the DNA was not checked. TRBV21-1 has pseudogene status. The CDR3 is made up of 14 amino acids. CDR3 protein: CASSITVGRYEQYF. CDR3 nucleotides: TGTGCCAGCAGCATTACGGTGGGGCGTTACGAGCAGTACTTC.